The 12 T cell receptor beta chains below come from one sample, sequenced in a study of cytomegalovirus exposure and HLA in healthy donors. The PCR used 60 Vbeta and 13 Jbeta primers. TCRdb's table, derived via immunoSEQ multiplex PCR, lists solely in-frame clones and lacks some. In the table there are 150,000 to 200,000 clones, about 80% of which are singletons. The sequenced material came from PBMCs. All receptors derive from a man younger than 30 in good health and CMV-seropositive.

The chain couples TRBV5-6 to TRBJ2-1, with 7 bases aligning to TRBD2. V dropped 0 bases and J dropped 7; count of bases not matched to a gene: 10. This CDR3 has 16 amino acids. CDR1 SGHDT and CDR2 YYEEEE come from the germline V gene. The DNA of the CDR3 is TGTGCCAGCAGCTTGGGGAGTAGTGGGGGGGGGAATGAGCAGTTCTTC. Amino acids: CASSLGSSGGGNEQFF.

The chain uses TRBV27 and TRBJ1-4; D not certain. V lost 8 bases and J 11 bases, leaving 15 bases between the germline ends. The CDR3 loop spans 12 amino acids. Per the germline V gene, CDR1 is MNHEY and CDR2 is SMNVEV (reference sequence). This CDR3 is CASQILNQKLFF. DNA of the CDR3: TGTGCCAGCCAAATCCTCAATCAGAAACTGTTTTTT.

Only one count was recorded for this clone. This sequence joins TRBV19 and TRBJ1-1; D may be TRBD1 (6 bases). This CDR3 is built from 15 residues. With 4 bases removed from V and 2 bases from J, the gap between germline ends came to 14 bases. Germline V gene data show CDR1 as LNHDA and CDR2 as SQIVND (reference sequence). In DNA, the CDR3 is TGTGCCAGTAGTACCTCCCGGACAGCTAACACTGAAGCTTTCTTT. It codes for CASSTSRTANTEAFF.

V is TRBV7-8 and J is TRBJ2-7; possible D gene TRBD2, 5 bases. V lost 1 base, J lost 4 bases, and 17 bases lay in between. CDR1 is SGHVS, CDR2 FQNEAQ, per germline. The CDR3 runs 16 residues. The CDR3 sequence is CASSLGRATFSYEQYF. The CDR3 DNA is TGTGCCAGCAGCTTAGGGCGGGCCACGTTTTCTTACGAGCAGTACTTC.

Note on this clone: At one end, the junction sequence differs from germline, possibly due to a read error. The chain carries TRBV6-1 and TRBJ1-2; D not certain. Germline V lookup: CDR1 MNHNS, CDR2 SASEGT. This CDR3 comprises 14 residues. CDR3 in DNA: TGTGCCAGCAGTGATACACTAAGGAACTATGGCTACTCCTTC. This sequence encodes CASSDTLRNYGYSF.

The chain employs TRBV4-3 and TRBJ2-1; 10 positions agree with TRBD2. The CDR3 loop spans 15 amino acids. Germline V gives CDR1 LGHNA, CDR2 YSLEER. V lost 0 bases and J lost 9; bases outside the gene matches: 5. CDR3 coding DNA: TGCGCCAGCAGCCAAGAAGGGCTAGCGGGAGCTGAGCAGTTCTTC. It codes for CASSQEGLAGAEQFF.

The chain is built from TRBV29-1 and TRBJ2-1, with 10 bases aligning to TRBD2. With 6 bases clipped from V and 6 bases from J, the junction kept 11 bases outside the gene matches. The germline CDR1 and CDR2 sequences are SQVTM and ANQGSEA. The CDR3 spans 15 residues. The DNA of the CDR3 is TGCAGCGTCCGATCTCTAGCGGGGGTATTCAATGAGCAGTTCTTC. It encodes CSVRSLAGVFNEQFF.

The J gene is TRBJ1-2, the V gene TRBV7-8; D ambiguous. V shed 3 bases and J shed 6 bases, with 14 bases lying between them. CDR1 SGHVS and CDR2 FQNEAQ come from the germline V gene. The CDR3 consists of 14 residues. The CDR3 protein is CASSLDHSGNGYTF. The DNA of the CDR3 is TGTGCCAGCAGCTTGGACCATTCGGGGAATGGCTACACCTTC.

The genes are TRBV7-9 and TRBJ1-2; D not resolved. The CDR3 runs to 13 residues. CDR1 SEHNR and CDR2 FQNEAQ come from the germline V gene (reference sequence). Trimming shortened V by 3 bases and J by 4 bases, and 9 bases separated the two germline ends. The DNA for the CDR3 is TGTGCCAGCAGCTTTCAAACGGTCTATGGCTACACCTTC. Residues: CASSFQTVYGYTF.

The chain combines TRBV27 with TRBJ2-7; 10 bases agree with TRBD1. The CDR3 consists of 13 residues. After removal of 6 bases from V and 7 bases from J, the junction contained 6 bases not matched to a gene. CDR1 is MNHEY and CDR2 is SMNVEV in the germline V gene (reference sequence). CDR3 sequence (DNA): TGTGCCAGCAGCCGGGACAGGGGTATGGAGCAGTACTTC. Translated, it gives CASSRDRGMEQYF.

The rearrangement links TRBV9 to TRBJ1-1; TRBD1 might be the D (5 bases). This CDR3 contains 15 residues. Trimming cost V 4 bases and J 1 base, with 14 bases left between them. Germline lookup yields CDR1 SGDLS and CDR2 YYNGEE. The CDR3 coding sequence is TGTGCCAGCAGCATAACCGGGACTCAGAACACTGAAGCTTTCTTT. Its protein is CASSITGTQNTEAFF.

The rearrangement links TRBV27 to TRBJ2-7; 9 bases are shared with TRBD1. CDR3 length: 13 amino acids. Per germline, CDR1 MNHEY and CDR2 SMNVEV (reference sequence). The J segment lost 2 bases and the V segment lost 5 bases, leaving 1 base of the junction unmatched. The CDR3 coding sequence is TGTGCCAGCAGTCACAGGGGGCCCTACGAGCAGTACTTC. Its protein is CASSHRGPYEQYF.